One TCR beta chain is described in this entry. The antigen remains undetermined. Different DNA sequences within this sample yield the same CDR3. V shed 2 bases and J shed 4 bases, with 3 bases lying between them. The CDR3 consists of 11 residues. The germline gives CDR1 SGHTA, CDR2 FQGNSA. Separation by sorting yielded CD4+ and CD8+ T cells from PBMCs. Once RNA had been extracted, it was reverse transcribed into cDNA to act as the sequencing template. Using immunoSEQ multiplex PCR, the repertoire was profiled, and TCRdb retains in-frame clones only, with some absent. The sample yields roughly 120,000 clones, less than 70% seen once. This sample is drawn from a study of CD8+ T cells in alopecia areata. Study results and caveats: Among patients, TCR sharing was less clear than in mice, a difference possibly due in part to HLA diversity in the patient population. Besides other cells, scalp samples also yield sequences of resident alphabeta T cells from normal skin. It was lesional scalp, especially alopecia totalis/universalis, that showed higher clonality than normal scalp.

This sequence was found in a human donor in good health. This chain connects TRBV7-2 to TRBJ2-7, with no clear D. What was sequenced was CD4+ T cells sorted from blood. CDR3 sequence: CASSLSYEQYF. The CDR3 DNA follows: TGTGCCAGCAGCTTATCTTACGAGCAGTACTTC.